Detailed here is one T cell receptor beta chain. Some clones are missing from TCRdb's copy, which holds only in-frame ones; the method was immunoSEQ multiplex PCR. This sample carries 20,000 to 30,000 clones, over 35% of them seen once, and the ten largest clones take around 0.66%. CDR3 length: 15 residues. Germline CDR1 and CDR2: MNHEY and SVGAGI. Trimming at V came to 2 bases and at J to 2 bases, leaving 3 bases not matched to a gene. This entry is derived from a study of graft-versus-host responses after intestinal transplantation. The culture paired some 200,000 irradiated violet-dye-labeled stimulators with some 200,000 CFSE-labeled responders. After the reaction, proliferating CFSE-low CD3+CD4+ and CD3+CD8+ responders were sorted.

The V gene is TRBV6-5, the J gene TRBJ2-7; TRBD2 matches 10 bases. Source: alloreactive CD4+ T cells from a mixed lymphocyte reaction culture, taken before intestinal transplant. Subset meaning: CFSE-low proliferating T cells sorted from approximately six-day pre-transplant mixed lymphocyte reaction (GvH or HvG direction). The source of this sequence is a human patient who received an intestinal transplant. CDR3 sequence: CASSYLAGDTYEQYF. CDR3 DNA sequence: TGTGCCAGCAGTTACCTAGCGGGGGACACCTACGAGCAGTACTTC.